This T cell receptor (beta chain) originates from a study of blood T cell repertoires in COVID-19. As for the study in general: T cells, B-cell-depleted T cells, or PBMCs supplied cDNA or gDNA.

Trimming took off 5 bases at V and 14 bases at J, with 13 bases between the two ends. Germline loops: CDR1 MDHEN, CDR2 SYDVKM. This CDR3 spans 11 amino acids. As processed by the authors: Amplification from reference gene primers served as the basis for estimated nucleated cell counts. Assay used: immunoSEQ multiplex PCR; TCRdb lists only in-frame clones, some missing. The V and J calls and clone size come from that table; D and trimming were worked out from the DNA. Of more than 95,000 clones in the sample, roughly 80% were seen once. The chain uses TRBV28 and TRBJ2-1; possibly TRBD2 for D (5 bases). The material sequenced was peripheral blood. The clonotype originates from a man in his 60s with acute or convalescent COVID-19. CDR3 nucleotide sequence: TGTGCCAGCAGTGCCCTGTTGAGGGAGTTCTTC. Translating it yields CASSALLREFF. The variable domain in full, with the rest retrieved from reference TRBV28 and TRBJ2-1, is DVKVTQSSRYLVKRTGEKVFLECVQDMDHENMFWYRQDPGLGLRLIYFSYDVKMKEKGDIPEGYSVSREKKERFSLILESASTNQTSMYLCASSALLREFFGPGTRLTVL.